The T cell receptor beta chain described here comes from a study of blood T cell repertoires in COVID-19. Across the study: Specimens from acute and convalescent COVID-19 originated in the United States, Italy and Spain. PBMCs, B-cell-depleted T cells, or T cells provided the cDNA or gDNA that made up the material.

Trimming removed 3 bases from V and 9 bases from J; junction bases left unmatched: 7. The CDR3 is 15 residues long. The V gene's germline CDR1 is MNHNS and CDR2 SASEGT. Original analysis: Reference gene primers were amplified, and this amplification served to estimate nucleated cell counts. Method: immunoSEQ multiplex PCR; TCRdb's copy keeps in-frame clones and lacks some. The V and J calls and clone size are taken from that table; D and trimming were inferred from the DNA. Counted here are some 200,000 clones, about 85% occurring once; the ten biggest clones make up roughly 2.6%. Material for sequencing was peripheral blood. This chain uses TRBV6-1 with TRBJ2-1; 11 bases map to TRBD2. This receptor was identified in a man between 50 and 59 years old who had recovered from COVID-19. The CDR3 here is CASSEMLAGGTEQFF. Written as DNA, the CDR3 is TGTGCCAGCAGTGAGATGCTAGCGGGAGGTACTGAGCAGTTCTTC.